A selection of T cell receptor beta chains follows, all from one sample in a study of regulatory T cells in long-lasting Graves disease. MiXCR, applied by TCRdb to the multiplex PCR reads, yields one record per CDR3 protein. This repertoire shows about 300,000 distinct CDR3 sequences, 15% to 20% found once; its top ten account for about two fifths. This sample comprised peripheral blood mononuclear cells (PBMCs), obtained at new diagnosis, from a patient treated with antithyroid drugs. These receptors all stem from a female donor with Graves disease. The CDR3 runs from the conserved cysteine through the conserved F or W. D genes are given only for firm matches. A row's size may be missing; if present it is once, few, many or a size class.

D: NA
J: TRBJ2-2
size: NA
V: TRBV7-3
CDR3: CASSPQAFLNTGELFF
DNA: TGTGCCAGCAGCCCCCAGGCCTTCCTGAACACCGGGGAGCTGTTTTTT

D: NA
J: TRBJ1-6
size: few
V: TRBV4-1
CDR3: CASSQDGREGSPLHF
DNA: TGCGCCAGCAGCCAAGACGGCCGGGAGGGTTCACCCCTCCACTTT

D: NA
J: TRBJ1-3
size: many
V: TRBV3-1
CDR3: CASSLKGSRSGNTIYF
DNA: TGTGCCAGCAGCCTCAAGGGGAGCCGCTCTGGAAACACCATATATTTT

D: NA
J: TRBJ1-4
size: many
V: TRBV19
CDR3: CASRPAGRPNEKLFF
DNA: TGTGCCAGTAGGCCCGCGGGTCGGCCTAATGAAAAACTGTTTTTT

D: NA
J: TRBJ2-5
size: many
V: TRBV29-1
CDR3: CSVEDRQEVQETQYF
DNA: TGCAGCGTTGAAGATCGGCAGGAGGTCCAAGAGACCCAGTACTTC

D: NA
J: TRBJ2-3
size: many
V: TRBV2
CDR3: CASKSHLMGTDTQYF
DNA: TGTGCCAGCAAGAGCCACCTGATGGGGACAGATACGCAGTATTTT

D: NA
J: TRBJ2-1
size: NA
V: TRBV5-4
CDR3: CATSEGPYNEQFF
DNA: TGTGCCACGAGCGAGGGGCCCTACAATGAGCAGTTCTTC

D: NA
J: TRBJ1-1
size: many
V: TRBV2
CDR3: CASKMRGAGTEAFF
DNA: TGTGCCAGCAAGATGAGGGGAGCGGGGACTGAAGCTTTCTTT

D: NA
J: TRBJ2-5
size: many
V: TRBV30
CDR3: CAWSPRRDGTQYF
DNA: TGTGCCTGGAGTCCACGGAGGGACGGGACCCAGTACTTC

D: NA
J: TRBJ2-1
size: many
V: TRBV2
CDR3: CASRYSGHSYNEQFF
DNA: TGTGCCAGCAGATATAGCGGCCACTCCTACAATGAGCAGTTCTTC

D: TRBD1
J: TRBJ2-1
size: few
V: TRBV6-4
CDR3: CASRPTGAFNEQFF
DNA: TGTGCCAGCAGACCTACAGGGGCGTTCAATGAGCAGTTCTTC

D: TRBD2
J: TRBJ2-1
size: few
V: TRBV6-2/TRBV6-3
CDR3: CASSYQGPGGNEQFF
DNA: TGTGCCAGCAGTTACCAGGGCCCGGGAGGAAATGAGCAGTTCTTC

D: NA
J: TRBJ1-1
size: many
V: TRBV11-2
CDR3: CASSLFAGNTEAFF
DNA: TGTGCCAGCAGCTTGTTCGCCGGGAACACTGAAGCTTTCTTT

D: TRBD2
J: TRBJ2-1
size: many
V: TRBV7-2
CDR3: CASSLMSGLGSEQFF
DNA: TGTGCCAGCAGCTTAATGTCGGGACTAGGGAGTGAGCAGTTCTTC

D: NA
J: TRBJ2-5
size: NA
V: TRBV7-9
CDR3: CASSWTGSRGETQYF
DNA: TGTGCCAGCAGCTGGACCGGGAGCCGGGGAGAGACCCAGTACTTC

D: NA
J: TRBJ2-1
size: NA
V: TRBV2
CDR3: CASSAGTVSYNEQFF
DNA: TGTGCCAGCAGTGCTGGAACAGTCTCCTACAATGAGCAGTTCTTC

D: NA
J: TRBJ2-1
size: many
V: TRBV7-9
CDR3: CASSWDSGEAYNEQFF
DNA: TGTGCCAGCAGCTGGGACTCCGGAGAAGCTTACAATGAGCAGTTCTTC

D: TRBD2
J: TRBJ2-7
size: many
V: TRBV30
CDR3: CAWSLGAGASYEQYF
DNA: TGTGCCTGGAGTCTCGGGGCGGGAGCTTCCTACGAGCAGTACTTC

D: NA
J: TRBJ2-1
size: NA
V: TRBV2
CDR3: CASRNWGGQRAHNEQFF
DNA: TGTGCCAGCAGGAACTGGGGGGGGCAGCGGGCCCACAATGAGCAGTTCTTC

D: TRBD1
J: TRBJ1-2
size: many
V: TRBV12-3/TRBV12-4
CDR3: CASSHRDREYTF
DNA: TGTGCCAGCAGTCACCGGGACAGGGAATACACCTTC

D: TRBD1
J: TRBJ1-5
size: few
V: TRBV19
CDR3: CASSIRAGGNQPQHF
DNA: TGTGCCAGTAGTATTAGGGCAGGGGGTAATCAGCCCCAGCATTTT

D: NA
J: TRBJ2-1
size: many
V: TRBV12-3/TRBV12-4
CDR3: CASSHQIRTLDEQFF
DNA: TGTGCCAGCAGTCACCAAATCCGGACTTTAGATGAGCAGTTCTTC

D: NA
J: TRBJ2-5
size: many
V: TRBV12-3/TRBV12-4
CDR3: CASSGTTQETQYF
DNA: TGTGCCAGCAGCGGGACAACACAAGAGACCCAGTACTTC

D: TRBD1
J: TRBJ1-1
size: many
V: TRBV5-6
CDR3: CASRDTGVGRTEAFF
DNA: TGTGCCAGCAGAGATACAGGGGTTGGACGCACTGAAGCTTTCTTT

D: NA
J: TRBJ1-5
size: many
V: TRBV19
CDR3: CASSMRFGGRDSNQPQHF
DNA: TGTGCCAGTAGTATGAGGTTCGGAGGGCGGGATAGCAATCAGCCCCAGCATTTT

D: TRBD2
J: TRBJ2-3
size: many
V: TRBV6-5
CDR3: CASSYLRTSGTSTDTQYF
DNA: TGTGCCAGCAGTTACCTGAGGACTAGCGGGACTAGCACAGATACGCAGTATTTT

D: NA
J: TRBJ1-1
size: many
V: TRBV19
CDR3: CASSIRVWVDVEAFF
DNA: TGTGCCAGTAGTATCAGAGTTTGGGTAGATGTTGAAGCTTTCTTT

D: TRBD1
J: TRBJ1-2
size: many
V: TRBV2
CDR3: CASSVTGGSSGYTF
DNA: TGTGCCAGCAGTGTCACAGGGGGCAGCTCTGGCTACACCTTC

D: TRBD1
J: TRBJ2-7
size: NA
V: TRBV2
CDR3: CASSSGTEPHEQYF
DNA: TGTGCCAGCAGTTCCGGGACAGAGCCTCACGAGCAGTACTTC

D: TRBD1
J: TRBJ2-7
size: many
V: TRBV28
CDR3: CASSPTGTYEQYF
DNA: TGTGCCAGCAGCCCGACAGGGACCTACGAGCAGTACTTC

D: TRBD1
J: TRBJ2-3
size: few
V: TRBV28
CDR3: CASSLAQGVGTQYF
DNA: TGTGCCAGCAGTTTAGCACAGGGGGTAGGTACGCAGTATTTT

D: NA
J: TRBJ2-1
size: NA
V: TRBV6-1
CDR3: CASSERNEQFF
DNA: TGTGCCAGCAGTGAGCGTAATGAGCAGTTCTTC

D: NA
J: TRBJ2-3
size: NA
V: TRBV7-9
CDR3: CASSLGPATDTQYF
DNA: TGTGCCAGCAGCTTAGGGCCGGCCACAGATACGCAGTATTTT

D: TRBD2
J: TRBJ2-3
size: many
V: TRBV29-1
CDR3: CSVVGGGIPPRDTQYF
DNA: TGCAGCGTTGTGGGCGGGGGGATTCCCCCCAGGGATACGCAGTATTTT

D: NA
J: TRBJ2-1
size: NA
V: TRBV2
CDR3: CASSEPSGEQFF
DNA: TGTGCCAGCAGTGAACCGAGCGGAGAGCAGTTCTTC